The following is a TCR beta chain sequence with its context. This clonotype was found many times. What antigen it recognizes has not been identified. There are no base qualities to consult, and no much larger clone falls within one base. The CDR3, cysteine through phenylalanine, is 19 amino acids long. The kept DNA is CDR3 alone, 57 bases in frame from the first base. After removal of 3 bases from V and 2 bases from J, the junction retains 15 bases not matched to a gene. Reading the germline V gene gives CDR1 MDHEN and CDR2 SYDVKM. The data derive from a study of response to subunit inactivated influenza vaccine (dated by TCRdb to the late 2010s). For context, the study as a whole: Deep quantitative profiling of the T cell receptor repertoire was used in the study to follow responses to a trivalent subunit inactivated influenza vaccine.

Library generation was performed with RT-PCR. The instrument given in TCRdb is Illumina HiSeq 2500. TCRdb reprocessed the public reads (quality trimming at Q25 with fastp, clone calling with MiXCR) and kept in-frame beta chains. Under each unique CDR3 protein, matching rows form one entry showing the most common genes and DNA. Recorded for this sample are about 520,000 distinct CDR3 sequences; 7.2% of them occurred a single time. 10% to 15% of the sample belongs to the ten largest clones. The study at large found these results: According to the authors, only a limited number of new T cells may be recruited by each seasonal influenza vaccination.

Here the chain combines TRBV28 and TRBJ2-7; the central 11 bases match TRBD2. The sample here was PBMCs from blood, taken 23 months after vaccination. The TCR comes from a man aged 50 to 69 who received an inactivated influenza vaccine. Donor details come from another sample of the same person, matched by shared clones. The nucleotides are TGTGCCAGCAGTTTTACGACTAGCGGGATTAAGAGAGCTCCCTACGAGCAGTACTTC. Translated, this is CASSFTTSGIKRAPYEQYF.